This TCR beta chain was identified during a study of cytomegalovirus exposure and HLA in healthy donors. Study-level points and caveats: Testing in vitro showed a few CMV-associated chains specific for CMV antigens. The dataset shows that most TCR sequences were rare, while some public TCRs occurred in many donors.

Worth noting for this clone: The antigen is not known.

TCRdb's copy holds only in-frame clones and misses some; the assay was immunoSEQ multiplex PCR. The sample has around 350,000 clones, approximately 90% seen once; the top ten hold under 0.9%. Germline lookup yields CDR1 SGHDT and CDR2 YYEEEE. V was cut by 2 bases and J by 3 bases, with 23 bases left in between. CDR3 length: 18 residues. The chain joins TRBV5-6 to TRBJ1-1, with D perhaps matching TRBD1 (5 bases). The sample was PBMCs. The receptor comes from a woman aged 18-29 years in good health and CMV-seronegative. The CDR3 sequence: CASSFRGSGVRGDTEAFF. Written as DNA, the CDR3 is TGTGCCAGCAGCTTTAGGGGTAGCGGGGTACGAGGAGACACTGAAGCTTTCTTT. The entire variable domain, with the rest obtained from reference TRBV5-6 and TRBJ1-1, is as follows: DAGVTQSPTHLIKTRGQQVTLRCSPKSGHDTVSWYQQALGQGPQFIFQYYEEEERQRGNFPDRFSGHQFPNYSSELNVNALLLGDSALYLCASSFRGSGVRGDTEAFFGQGTRLTVV.